The 22 T cell receptor beta chains below all came from one sample that was sequenced in a study of T-cell memory formation after mild COVID-19. TCRdb re-called the 5' RACE reads through MiXCR, storing one row per CDR3 protein. The sample carries roughly 310,000 distinct CDR3 sequences, less than 20% recorded once. Sequences were obtained from PBMCs or a T cell subset sorted from them (not recorded which). Receptors originate from a young man who had mild COVID-19 (a few samples of this study predate the infection). Cell type and time point are not known.

The chain uses TRBV4-2 and TRBJ2-7, with D unresolved. Germline loops: CDR1 LGHNA, CDR2 YNFKEQ. CDR3 length: 13 residues. Trimming removed 0 bases from V and 4 bases from J, with 7 bases in between. DNA for the CDR3: TGTGCCAGCAGCCAAGATGGGAAGTACGAGCAGTACTTC. This codes for CASSQDGKYEQYF.

The genes are TRBV20-1 and TRBJ2-3, with D possibly matching TRBD1 (6 bases). Trimming shortened V by 3 bases and J by 0 bases, and 10 bases separated the two germline ends. The CDR3 is 14 amino acids. Per the germline V gene, CDR1 is DFQATT and CDR2 is SNEGSKA (reference sequence). The CDR3 nucleotides read TGCAGTGCTAGTCGGGACACGAGCACAGATACGCAGTATTTT. This encodes CSASRDTSTDTQYF.

The rearrangement uses TRBV5-1 and TRBJ2-3, with D possibly TRBD2 on 5 matching bases. The CDR3 is 16 residues long. Between the trimmed V and J ends, which lost 4 bases and 0 bases, there was a span of 15 bases. The germline CDR1 and CDR2 sequences are SGHRS and YFSETQ. The CDR3 loop reads CASSLTGFSSTDTQYF. The DNA of the CDR3 is TGCGCCAGCAGCCTGACGGGGTTCTCTAGCACAGATACGCAGTATTTT.

This clonotype was seen more than once but under ten times. J is TRBJ2-7 and V is TRBV18; D is uncertain. Trimming stripped 3 bases from V and 3 bases from J, with 9 bases between. Germline CDR1 and CDR2: KGHSH and LQKENI. CDR3 length: 13 amino acids. This CDR3 is CASSPGTFYEQYF. CDR3 nucleotide sequence: TGTGCCAGCTCACCGGGCACATTCTACGAGCAGTACTTC.

This clonotype has a handful of counts. This chain joins TRBV10-3 and TRBJ2-2; D gene ambiguous. Trimming took 11 bases from V and 1 from J, leaving 8 bases between them. CDR3 length: 12 amino acids. Germline assignment: CDR1 ENHRY and CDR2 SYGVKD. The CDR3 DNA is TGTGCCTCTACAGAGAACACCGGGGAGCTGTTTTTT. Translation gives CASTENTGELFF.

The V gene is TRBV6-1, the J gene TRBJ1-5; D perhaps matches TRBD1 (5 bases). Germline values: CDR1 MNHNS, CDR2 SASEGT. Trimming removed 3 bases from V and 5 bases from J, with 11 bases in between. This CDR3 contains 14 residues. Written as DNA, the CDR3 is TGTGCCAGCAGTGATCAGGGAGACTATCAGCCCCAGCATTTT. This gives the protein CASSDQGDYQPQHF.

The chain recombines TRBV3-1 with TRBJ1-5, with no clear D. The CDR3 is 18 residues long. The germline CDR1 and CDR2 sequences are LGHDT and YNNKEL (reference sequence). Trimming removed 1 base at V and 0 bases at J, with 16 bases between. The CDR3: CASSQGSAVAYSNQPQHF. The CDR3 DNA reads TGTGCCAGCAGCCAAGGTTCGGCGGTTGCTTATAGCAATCAGCCCCAGCATTTT.

This clonotype showed up just a few times. The chain joins TRBV28 to TRBJ2-7; 8 positions match TRBD2. Germline assignment: CDR1 MDHEN and CDR2 SYDVKM. The CDR3 sequence is 14 residues long. J was trimmed by 4 bases and V by 6 bases; bases with no gene match: 8. This CDR3 reads CASSPGGEVYEQYV. The CDR3 coding sequence is TGTGCCAGCAGCCCCGGGGGGGAAGTATACGAGCAGTACGTC.

V is TRBV9 and J is TRBJ2-3, with 10 bases aligning to TRBD2. This CDR3 has 16 residues. From germline, CDR1 is SGDLS and CDR2 YYNGEE. The junction had 9 bases not matched to a gene; V was cut back by 3 bases and J by 5 bases. The CDR3 nucleotides read TGTGCCAGCAGCGCGTTACCAGCGGGGGGGCTAGATACGCAGTATTTT. Encoded protein: CASSALPAGGLDTQYF.

This clonotype was counted only a few times. The CDR3 bases are TGCGCCAGCAGCTTAGGACAGGGAGGTCGCTCCTATAATTCACCCCTCCACTTT. This encodes CASSLGQGGRSYNSPLHF. The rearrangement links TRBV5-1 to TRBJ1-6, with TRBD1 identical over 8 bases. Trimming cost V 2 bases and J 0 bases; bases outside gene matches: 7. In germline, CDR1 is SGHRS, CDR2 YFSETQ. CDR3 length equals 18 residues.

Many counts were recorded for this clonotype. The CDR3 coding sequence is TGCGCCAGCAGCACGGGACAGGGTTACGAGCAGTACTTC. This codes for CASSTGQGYEQYF. The V and J genes are TRBV5-1 and TRBJ2-7; 9 bases map to TRBD1. Germline lookup yields CDR1 SGHRS and CDR2 YFSETQ. The trim removed 4 bases at V and 4 bases at J, leaving 3 bases unmatched. This CDR3 contains 13 residues.

This rearrangement joins TRBV6-1 to TRBJ2-3; D may be TRBD1 or TRBD2 (5 bases each). With 2 bases removed from V and 2 bases from J, the gap between germline ends came to 11 bases. CDR1 and CDR2 (germline): MNHNS, SASEGT. The CDR3 runs to 15 residues. The CDR3 reads CASSESRDHTDTQYF. The CDR3 DNA follows: TGTGCCAGCAGTGAAAGCCGGGACCACACAGATACGCAGTATTTT.

This clonotype has a handful of counts. The V call is TRBV20-1, the J call TRBJ2-1, with 8 bases fitting TRBD2. Trimming cost V 8 bases and J 7 bases; bases outside gene matches: 10. The CDR3 is made up of 13 amino acids. Per the germline V gene, CDR1 is DFQATT and CDR2 is SNEGSKA (reference sequence). The CDR3 spells CSHTGTSRNEQFF. Written as DNA, the CDR3 is TGCAGTCATACCGGGACTAGTAGAAATGAGCAGTTCTTC.

This clonotype was found a few times. The V and J genes are TRBV18 and TRBJ1-1; D might be TRBD1 (6 bases). Looked up from germline, CDR1 is KGHSH and CDR2 is LQKENI. The length of the CDR3 is 14 residues. V lost 5 bases to trimming and J lost 7 bases, with 17 bases between them. CDR3 loop: CASSTLGGAGEAFF. Written as DNA, the CDR3 is TGTGCCAGCTCAACCCTCGGGGGCGCGGGTGAAGCTTTCTTT. The whole variable domain, remainder taken from reference TRBV18 and TRBJ1-1, is NAGVMQNPRHLVRRRGQEARLRCSPMKGHSHVYWYRQLPEEGLKFMVYLQKENIIDESGMPKERFSAEFPKEGPSILRIQQVVRGDSAAYFCASSTLGGAGEAFFGQGTRLTVV.

This clonotype has a handful of counts. This sequence joins TRBV4-3 and TRBJ2-3, with D perhaps given as TRBD1 or TRBD2 (5 bases each). In germline, CDR1 is LGHNA, CDR2 YSLEER. The CDR3 is 13 residues long. V lost 6 bases to trimming and J lost 1 base, with 8 bases between them. The CDR3 region has the DNA TGCGCCAGCAGGATGGGGGGCACAGATACGCAGTATTTT. Amino acids: CASRMGGTDTQYF.

The chain uses TRBV5-1 and TRBJ2-5; D is unclear. This CDR3 has 15 amino acids. Between the trimmed V and J ends, which lost 1 base and 5 bases, there was a span of 15 bases. Germline CDR1 and CDR2: SGHRS and YFSETQ. CDR3 sequence (DNA): TGCGCCAGCAGCTTGCGGTCAGGTTCATCCGAGACCCAGTACTTC. It is translated as CASSLRSGSSETQYF. Full variable domain (missing parts from reference TRBV5-1 and TRBJ2-5): KAGVTQTPRYLIKTRGQQVTLSCSPISGHRSVSWYQQTPGQGLQFLFEYFSETQRNKGNFPGRFSGRQFSNSRSEMNVSTLELGDSALYLCASSLRSGSSETQYFGPGTRLLVL.

In nucleotides, the CDR3 is TGCGCCAGCAGCCAAGATTTTCCAGGGCACGAGCAGTACGTC. It yields the protein CASSQDFPGHEQYV. This chain connects TRBV4-3 to TRBJ2-7, with a possible D match to TRBD1 (5 bases). Per germline, CDR1 LGHNA and CDR2 YSLEER. V lost 0 bases, J lost 5 bases, and 11 bases lay in between. This CDR3 spans 14 amino acids.

The rearrangement uses TRBV5-1 and TRBJ2-1, with D possibly called TRBD1 or TRBD2 (5 bases each). The CDR3 spans 14 residues. The V end lost 4 bases, the J end lost 8 bases, and 16 bases lay between the germline ends. CDR1 SGHRS and CDR2 YFSETQ come from the germline V gene. The CDR3 reads CASSRDPSGDEQFF. In nucleotides, the CDR3 is TGCGCCAGCAGCCGGGACCCGTCGGGTGATGAGCAGTTCTTC.

A few counts support this clonotype. V gene TRBV27 combines with J gene TRBJ1-5; D gene ambiguous. Germline V gene data show CDR1 as MNHEY and CDR2 as SMNVEV (reference sequence). This CDR3 spans 15 amino acids. Trimming took off 3 bases at V and 6 bases at J, with 15 bases between the two ends. The CDR3 sequence is CASSFDRTLGQPQHF. The CDR3 coding sequence is TGTGCCAGCAGTTTTGATCGTACCCTCGGTCAGCCCCAGCATTTT.

The chain has TRBV18 and TRBJ2-5, with D hard to call. The CDR3 runs 15 residues. Germline assignment: CDR1 KGHSH and CDR2 LQKENI. The V and J ends lost 6 bases and 2 bases respectively, with 16 bases between them. For the CDR3, the DNA is TGTGCCAGCTCCCGGGCAGTGGGCTTTCAAGAGACCCAGTACTTC. The encoded protein is CASSRAVGFQETQYF. The full variable domain, its missing parts supplied by reference TRBV18 and TRBJ2-5, is NAGVMQNPRHLVRRRGQEARLRCSPMKGHSHVYWYRQLPEEGLKFMVYLQKENIIDESGMPKERFSAEFPKEGPSILRIQQVVRGDSAAYFCASSRAVGFQETQYFGPGTRLLVL.

The chain couples TRBV20-1 to TRBJ1-1; no firm D call. Germline assignment: CDR1 DFQATT and CDR2 SNEGSKA (reference sequence). Deletions cut 6 bases from V and 1 base from J, with 9 bases between. There are 12 residues in the CDR3. In DNA form, the CDR3 reads TGCAGTGCCAGTGACAAGAACACTGAAGCTTTCTTT. Residues: CSASDKNTEAFF.

This clonotype was detected only a few times. J is TRBJ2-1 and V is TRBV3-1; D possibly corresponds to TRBD1 (6 bases). The CDR3 consists of 15 residues. V was shortened by 2 bases and J by 7 bases, with 15 bases between the two germline ends. Germline values: CDR1 LGHDT, CDR2 YNNKEL (reference sequence). The CDR3 DNA reads as TGTGCCAGCAGCCAATTTCAGGGGAAGTATAATGAGCAGTTCTTC. Translation gives CASSQFQGKYNEQFF.